This entry lists 5 T cell receptor beta chains sequenced from one sample in a study of T-cell reconstitution after alpha-beta-depleted transplantation in children. This sample's TCRbeta library carried unique molecular identifier barcodes. TCRdb re-called the PCR reads with MiXCR, one entry per CDR3 protein. The sample carries approximately 490,000 distinct CDR3 sequences, under 12% recorded once. The sequences come from PBMCs, collected before TCRalphabeta/CD19-depleted stem cell transplant. The source of these receptors is a child aged 2-15 years with inherited bone marrow failure, due to receive a stem cell transplant.

This clonotype occurred many times. This chain links TRBV9 with TRBJ2-1; D gene uncertain. The ends were cut back, 4 bases at V and 7 bases at J, with 18 bases in the middle. Germline CDR1 is SGDLS and CDR2 is YYNGEE. The CDR3 spans 15 residues. CDR3 sequence: CASSSFGYLGNEQFF. CDR3 DNA: TGTGCCAGCAGCTCATTTGGTTACCTAGGGAATGAGCAGTTCTTC.

In its sample, this clonotype was seen many times. The chain joins TRBV29-1 to TRBJ2-5; no clear D gene. This CDR3 contains 10 residues. Trimming pared 4 bases from V and 4 bases from J, leaving 4 bases between. Germline CDR1 is SQVTM and CDR2 is ANQGSEA. Here the CDR3 reads CSVGGETQYF. CDR3 sequence (DNA): TGCAGCGTTGGTGGAGAGACCCAGTACTTC.

This clonotype occurred a few times. J is TRBJ2-3 and V is TRBV5-4; 13 bases fit TRBD2. Germline-derived CDR1 and CDR2 are SGHNT and YYREEE (reference sequence). Trimming took 4 bases from V and 6 from J; bases not matched to a gene: 8. The CDR3 has 16 amino acids. The CDR3 nucleotides are TGTGCCAGCAGCAAGGGACTAGCGGGAATCTTGGATACGCAGTATTTT. It yields the protein CASSKGLAGILDTQYF.

There are many counts of this clonotype. The chain recombines TRBV6-4 with TRBJ1-1; 8 nucleotides align to TRBD1. Germline CDR1 and CDR2: MRHNA and SNTAGT. Unmatched junction bases numbered 13, after V lost 3 bases and J lost 13 bases. The CDR3 contains 14 residues. The CDR3 region is CASSDLHWTGWHFF. CDR3 coding DNA: TGTGCCAGCAGTGATCTGCATTGGACAGGGTGGCATTTCTTT.

This clonotype showed up many times. The V gene is TRBV20-1, the J gene TRBJ1-1; D unclear. From germline, CDR1 is DFQATT and CDR2 SNEGSKA (reference sequence). The CDR3 covers 11 residues. V gave up 3 bases and J gave up 11 bases, with 13 bases separating them. DNA for the CDR3: TGCAGTGCTAGGCGAGAGGATTGGGCTTTCTTT. It translates to CSARREDWAFF.